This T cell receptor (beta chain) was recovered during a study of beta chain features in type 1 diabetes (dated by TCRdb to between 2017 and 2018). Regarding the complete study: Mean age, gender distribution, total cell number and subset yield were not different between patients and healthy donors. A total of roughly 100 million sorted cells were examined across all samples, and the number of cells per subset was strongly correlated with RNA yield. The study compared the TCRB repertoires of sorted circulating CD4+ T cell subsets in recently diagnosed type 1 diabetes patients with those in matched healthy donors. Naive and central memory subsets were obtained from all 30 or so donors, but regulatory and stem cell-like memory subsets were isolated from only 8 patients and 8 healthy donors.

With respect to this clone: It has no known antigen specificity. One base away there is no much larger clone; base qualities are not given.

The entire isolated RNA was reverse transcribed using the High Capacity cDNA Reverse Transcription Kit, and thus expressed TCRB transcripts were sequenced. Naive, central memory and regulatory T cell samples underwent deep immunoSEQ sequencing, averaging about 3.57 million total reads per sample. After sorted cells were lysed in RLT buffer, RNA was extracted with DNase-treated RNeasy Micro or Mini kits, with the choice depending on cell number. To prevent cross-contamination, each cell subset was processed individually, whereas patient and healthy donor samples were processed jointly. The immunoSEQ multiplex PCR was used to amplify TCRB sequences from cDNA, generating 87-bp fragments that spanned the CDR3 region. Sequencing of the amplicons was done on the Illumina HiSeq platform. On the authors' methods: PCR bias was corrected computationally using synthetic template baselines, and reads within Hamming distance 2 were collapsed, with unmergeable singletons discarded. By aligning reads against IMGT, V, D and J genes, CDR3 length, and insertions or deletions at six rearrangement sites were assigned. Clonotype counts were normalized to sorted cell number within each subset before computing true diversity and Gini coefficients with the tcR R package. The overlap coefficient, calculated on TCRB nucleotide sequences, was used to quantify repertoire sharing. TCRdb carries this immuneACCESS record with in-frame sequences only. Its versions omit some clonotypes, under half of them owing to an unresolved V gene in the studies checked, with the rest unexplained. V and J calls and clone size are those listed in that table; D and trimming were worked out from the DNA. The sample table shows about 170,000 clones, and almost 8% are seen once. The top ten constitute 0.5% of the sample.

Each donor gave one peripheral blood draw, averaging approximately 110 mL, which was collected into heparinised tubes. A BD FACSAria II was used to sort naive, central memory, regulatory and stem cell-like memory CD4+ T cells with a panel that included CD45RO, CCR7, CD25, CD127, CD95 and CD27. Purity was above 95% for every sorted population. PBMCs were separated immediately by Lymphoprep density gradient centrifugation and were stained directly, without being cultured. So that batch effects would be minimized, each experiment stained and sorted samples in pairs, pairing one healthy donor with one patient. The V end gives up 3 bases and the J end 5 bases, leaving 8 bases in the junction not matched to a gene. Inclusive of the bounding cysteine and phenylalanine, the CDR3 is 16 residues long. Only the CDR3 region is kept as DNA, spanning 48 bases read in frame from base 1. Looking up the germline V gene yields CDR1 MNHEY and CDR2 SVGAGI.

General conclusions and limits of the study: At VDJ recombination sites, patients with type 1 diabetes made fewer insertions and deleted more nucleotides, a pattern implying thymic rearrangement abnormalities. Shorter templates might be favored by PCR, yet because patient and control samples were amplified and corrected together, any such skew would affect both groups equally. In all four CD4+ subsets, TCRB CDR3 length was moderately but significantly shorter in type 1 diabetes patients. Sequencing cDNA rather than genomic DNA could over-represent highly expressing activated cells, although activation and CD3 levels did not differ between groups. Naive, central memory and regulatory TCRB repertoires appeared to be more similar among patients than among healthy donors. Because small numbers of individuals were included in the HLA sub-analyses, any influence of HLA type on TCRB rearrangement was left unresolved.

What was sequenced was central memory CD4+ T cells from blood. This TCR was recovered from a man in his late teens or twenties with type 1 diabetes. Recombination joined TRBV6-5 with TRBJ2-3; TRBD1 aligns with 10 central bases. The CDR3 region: CASSYWATGGEDTQYF. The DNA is TGTGCCAGCAGTTATTGGGCGACAGGGGGCGAAGATACGCAGTATTTT.